Presented here are 21 T cell receptor beta chains from one specimen sequenced in a study of T cells in localized non-small cell lung cancer. Measured with immunoSEQ multiplex PCR; TCRdb has only the in-frame clones, and not every one. The table has roughly 86,000 clones, 80% to 90% seen once. The specimen comprised peripheral blood, sampled before any cancer treatment. These receptors all come from a man aged 40 to 70 with stage I lung adenocarcinoma.

The chain joins TRBV18 to TRBJ1-1; D is perhaps TRBD1 (5 bases). The CDR3 covers 15 residues. Germline-derived CDR1 and CDR2 are KGHSH and LQKENI. The V end lost 2 bases, the J end lost 2 bases, and 12 bases lay between the germline ends. The CDR3 loop is CASSPFQGDNTEAFF. CDR3 coding DNA: TGTGCCAGCTCACCATTTCAGGGTGACAACACTGAAGCTTTCTTT.

The genes are TRBV11-2 and TRBJ2-5, with TRBD1 matching over 12 bases. V lost 3 bases to trimming and J lost 5 bases; unmatched junction nucleotides: 4. Germline CDR1 reads SGHAT; CDR2 reads FQNNGV. This CDR3 region has 15 residues. The CDR3 coding sequence is TGTGCCAGCAGCTTGGGGACAGGGGGCTGGGAGACCCAGTACTTC. It is translated as CASSLGTGGWETQYF.

The chain uses TRBV6-6 and TRBJ1-2, with no clear D. The CDR3 has 12 amino acids. Trimming stripped 6 bases from V and 4 bases from J, with 9 bases between. Germline assignment: CDR1 MNHNY and CDR2 SVGAGI (reference sequence). The chain's CDR3 is CASRSVIYGYTF. Written as DNA, the CDR3 is TGTGCCAGCAGGTCAGTCATCTATGGCTACACCTTC.

The chain is built from TRBV7-2 and TRBJ1-1, with 8 bases fitting TRBD1. The CDR3 length is 17 residues. The V gene's germline CDR1 is SGHTA and CDR2 FQGNSA. V shed 3 bases and J 3 bases; nucleotides not matched to a gene: 12. CDR3 bases: TGTGCCAGCAGCTTTGACAGGGGCCCGCCGGGTCACACTGAAGCTTTCTTT. This gives the protein CASSFDRGPPGHTEAFF.

V gene TRBV27 combines with J gene TRBJ2-4; D tentatively fits TRBD1 or TRBD2 (5 bases each). From germline, CDR1 is MNHEY and CDR2 SMNVEV (reference sequence). V was clipped by 9 bases and J by 0 bases, with 18 bases between them. The CDR3 consists of 16 residues. This chain's CDR3 is CARPTGPPLAKNIQYF. The CDR3 DNA sequence: TGTGCCAGACCCACGGGACCGCCACTAGCCAAAAACATTCAGTACTTC.

The CDR3 DNA follows: TGTGCCAGCAGTTTACCCCTAGCGCGGGAACCCACCTACAATGAGCAGTTCTTC. It specifies CASSLPLAREPTYNEQFF. The V gene is TRBV27, the J gene TRBJ2-1; possibly TRBD2 for D (6 bases). V was pared by 2 bases and J by 2 bases, with 19 bases between. The CDR3 consists of 18 residues. CDR1 MNHEY and CDR2 SMNVEV come from the germline V gene (reference sequence).

This clone was recorded a few times. The chain is built from TRBV18 and TRBJ2-7; D remains unclear. The CDR3 runs to 13 residues. CDR1 is KGHSH, CDR2 LQKENI, per germline. Trimming took 6 bases from V and 5 from J, leaving 14 bases between them. The DNA of the CDR3 is TGTGCCAGCTCCCCATTGTTTACCGACGAGCAGTACTTC. Its translation: CASSPLFTDEQYF.

J is TRBJ1-1 and V is TRBV5-8; a weak D match, TRBD1 (6 bases). The CDR3 extends over 14 amino acids. V was trimmed by 3 bases and J by 4 bases, leaving 13 bases between them. Germline V gene data show CDR1 as SGHTS and CDR2 as YDEGEE. The chain's CDR3 is CASSWGQEATEAFF. The CDR3 DNA follows: TGTGCCAGCAGCTGGGGGCAGGAGGCCACTGAAGCTTTCTTT.

V is TRBV11-2 and J is TRBJ1-4; D possibly corresponds to TRBD1 (5 bases). Germline V gene sequence: CDR1 SGHAT, CDR2 FQNNGV. This CDR3 is built from 12 residues. The ends were cut back, 6 bases at V and 8 bases at J, with 10 bases in the middle. CDR3 sequence: CASRGLREKLFF. The CDR3, as DNA: TGTGCCAGCAGGGGACTTCGGGAAAAACTGTTTTTT.

This chain links TRBV7-3 with TRBJ2-7, with 9 bases identical to TRBD1. The V gene's germline CDR1 is SGHTA and CDR2 FQGTGA. Trimming took 6 bases from V and 2 from J; bases not matched to a gene: 5. This CDR3 has 14 residues. CDR3 loop: CASSLGQGAYEQYF. In DNA, the CDR3 is TGTGCCAGCAGTTTGGGACAGGGAGCCTACGAGCAGTACTTC. Supplemented by reference TRBV7-3 and TRBJ2-7, the full variable domain reads GAGVSQTPSNKVTEKGKYVELRCDPISGHTALYWYRQSLGQGPEFLIYFQGTGAADDSGLPNDRFFAVRPEGSVSTLKIQRTERGDSAVYLCASSLGQGAYEQYFGPGTRLTVT.

The J gene is TRBJ1-5, the V gene TRBV15; TRBD1 matches at 8 bases. Germline V gene lookup returns CDR1 LNHNV and CDR2 YYDKDF (reference sequence). Trimming cost V 2 bases and J 0 bases; bases outside gene matches: 15. This CDR3 is 20 amino acids long. CDR3 DNA: TGTGCCACCAGCAGACGTCGAGGACAGGGAGGGGATTATAGCAATCAGCCCCAGCATTTT. This gives the protein CATSRRRGQGGDYSNQPQHF.

The genes are TRBV29-1 and TRBJ2-1; a weak D match, TRBD2 (6 bases). Per germline, CDR1 SQVTM and CDR2 ANQGSEA. CDR3 length: 13 residues. The V end lost 0 bases, the J end lost 12 bases, and 15 bases lay between the germline ends. The CDR3 DNA reads TGCAGCGTTGAAGATCGGAACCGGGAGCGGCAGTTCTTC. Translated: CSVEDRNRERQFF.

V and J are TRBV6-5 and TRBJ1-6, with D perhaps matching TRBD1 (5 bases). CDR3 size: 14 residues. Deletions cut 7 bases from V and 5 bases from J, with 12 bases between. Germline V CDR1 and CDR2: MNHEY, SVGAGI. The CDR3 loop reads CASKTGYDNSPLHF. In nucleotides, the CDR3 is TGTGCCAGCAAAACAGGTTATGATAATTCACCCCTCCACTTT.

This clone was recorded a few times. The chain couples TRBV28 to TRBJ2-7, with 10 positions matching TRBD1. The J segment lost 2 bases and the V segment lost 5 bases, leaving 0 bases of the junction unmatched. The CDR3 runs to 13 residues. CDR1 MDHEN and CDR2 SYDVKM come from the germline V gene. CDR3 nucleotide sequence: TGTGCCAGCAGTGGGACAGGGGCCTACGAGCAGTACTTC. It codes for CASSGTGAYEQYF.

The rearrangement uses TRBV6-5 and TRBJ2-7; either TRBD1 or TRBD2 may fit D (5 bases each). Trimming took 5 bases from V and 2 from J, leaving 13 bases between them. This CDR3 has 14 residues. Germline CDR1 reads MNHEY; CDR2 reads SVGAGI. CDR3 in DNA: TGTGCCAGCAGTCCTCCGGGACGCCCCTACGAGCAGTACTTC. Amino acid sequence: CASSPPGRPYEQYF.

The V call is TRBV2, the J call TRBJ1-5; D unclear. The CDR3 totals 13 residues. V was pared by 3 bases and J by 4 bases, with 7 bases between. Germline V gene data show CDR1 as SNHLY and CDR2 as FYNNEI. This CDR3 reads CASSDRWNQPQHF. CDR3 nucleotides: TGTGCCAGCAGTGACCGATGGAATCAGCCCCAGCATTTT.

The rearrangement joins TRBV15 to TRBJ2-5; D ambiguous. CDR3 size: 14 residues. Trimming stripped 4 bases from V and 4 bases from J, with 13 bases between. The germline V gene encodes CDR1 LNHNV and CDR2 YYDKDF (reference sequence). This chain's CDR3 is CATSKSLVRETQYF. CDR3 bases: TGTGCCACCAGCAAGTCTCTAGTGAGAGAGACCCAGTACTTC.

This clone has only one observation. The junction departs from germline at one end; a sequencing error may be responsible. In DNA form, the CDR3 reads TGTGCCGGCAGTTACATATCGAACGCCGGGGAGCTGTTTTTT. This encodes CAGSYISNAGELFF. V and J are TRBV6-5 and TRBJ2-2; D is unresolved. Germline CDR1 and CDR2: MNHEY and SVGAGI. The CDR3 runs 14 residues.

The CDR3 coding sequence is TGTGCCAGCAGTTTCACTAGCGGTCGCTACGAGCAGTACTTC. Protein sequence: CASSFTSGRYEQYF. The V call is TRBV27, the J call TRBJ2-7; 8 bases align to TRBD2. Germline V gene data show CDR1 as MNHEY and CDR2 as SMNVEV (reference sequence). The CDR3 has 14 amino acids. V was clipped by 3 bases and J by 3 bases; unmatched bases: 4.

This clone is termed medium-sized. The chain combines TRBV19 with TRBJ1-1; 7 nucleotides line up with TRBD1. The V segment lost 3 bases and the J segment 1 base; nucleotides outside the gene matches: 2. Per germline, CDR1 LNHDA and CDR2 SQIVND (reference sequence). This CDR3 has 14 amino acids. As DNA, the CDR3 is TGTGCCAGTAGTATGGGACAGAAGAACACTGAAGCTTTCTTT. It translates to CASSMGQKNTEAFF.

The gene calls are TRBV19 and TRBJ1-2; TRBD1 aligns across 11 bases. CDR3 length: 18 amino acids. Per germline, CDR1 LNHDA and CDR2 SQIVND (reference sequence). Trimming removed 5 bases from V and 4 bases from J; junction bases left unmatched: 15. CDR3 nucleotides: TGTGCCAGTAGTCCTCATCCCGGGACAGGGGGGAGTAGCTATGGCTACACCTTC. Its translation: CASSPHPGTGGSSYGYTF.